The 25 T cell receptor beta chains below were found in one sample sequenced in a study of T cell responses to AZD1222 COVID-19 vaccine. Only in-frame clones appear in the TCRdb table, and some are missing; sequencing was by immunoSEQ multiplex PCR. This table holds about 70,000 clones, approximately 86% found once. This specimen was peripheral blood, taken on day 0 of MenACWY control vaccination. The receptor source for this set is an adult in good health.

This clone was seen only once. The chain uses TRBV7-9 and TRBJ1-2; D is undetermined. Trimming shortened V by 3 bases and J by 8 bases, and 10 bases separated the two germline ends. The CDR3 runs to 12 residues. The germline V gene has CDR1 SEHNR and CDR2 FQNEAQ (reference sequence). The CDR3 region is CASSFVGTGYTF. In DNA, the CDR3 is TGTGCCAGCAGCTTCGTGGGCACGGGCTACACCTTC.

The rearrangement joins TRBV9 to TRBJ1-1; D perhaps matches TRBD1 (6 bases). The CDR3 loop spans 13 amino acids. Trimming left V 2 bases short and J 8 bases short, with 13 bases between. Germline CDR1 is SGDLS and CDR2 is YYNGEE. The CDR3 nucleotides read TGTGCCAGCAGCGTCGGCCCCGGGACAGAAGCTTTCTTT. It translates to CASSVGPGTEAFF. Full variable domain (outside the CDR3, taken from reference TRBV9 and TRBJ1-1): DSGVTQTPKHLITATGQRVTLRCSPRSGDLSVYWYQQSLDQGLQFLIQYYNGEERAKGNILERFSAQQFPDLHSELNLSSLELGDSALYFCASSVGPGTEAFFGQGTRLTVV.

In DNA, the CDR3 is TGTGCCAGCGGTAGCGGCCCCTCCTACGAGCAGTACTTC. This translates into CASGSGPSYEQYF. The J gene is TRBJ2-7, the V gene TRBV7-8, with D tentatively TRBD2 (6 bases). The germline gives CDR1 SGHVS, CDR2 FQNEAQ. V lost 8 bases and J lost 0, with 11 bases in between. The CDR3 has 13 amino acids.

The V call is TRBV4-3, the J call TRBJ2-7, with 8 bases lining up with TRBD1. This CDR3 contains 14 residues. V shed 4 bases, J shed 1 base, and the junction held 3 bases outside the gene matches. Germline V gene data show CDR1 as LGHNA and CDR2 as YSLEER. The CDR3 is CASSRDRRSYEQYF. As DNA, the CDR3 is TGCGCCAGCAGCCGGGACAGGCGATCCTACGAGCAGTACTTC.

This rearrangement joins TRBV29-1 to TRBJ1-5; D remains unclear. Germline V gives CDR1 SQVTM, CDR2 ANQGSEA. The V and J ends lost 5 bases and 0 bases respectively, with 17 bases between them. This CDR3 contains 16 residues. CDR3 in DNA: TGCAGCGTTCGAGTAGGTAGCGAGTATAGCAATCAGCCCCAGCATTTT. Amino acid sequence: CSVRVGSEYSNQPQHF.

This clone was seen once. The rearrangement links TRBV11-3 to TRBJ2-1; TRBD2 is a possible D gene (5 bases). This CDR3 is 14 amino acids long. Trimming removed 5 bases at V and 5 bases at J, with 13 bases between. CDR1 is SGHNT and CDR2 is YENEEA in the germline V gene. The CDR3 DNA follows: TGTGCCAGCAGCCTTTCCGGACTGAACAATGAGCAGTTCTTC. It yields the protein CASSLSGLNNEQFF.

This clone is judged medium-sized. CDR3 DNA sequence: TGTGCCAGCAGCTGGAATAGACGGGGGAATACTGAAGCTTTCTTT. This translates into CASSWNRRGNTEAFF. This sequence joins TRBV7-9 and TRBJ1-1; tentative D call: TRBD1 (5 bases). The CDR3 contains 15 residues. The V end lost 4 bases, the J end lost 5 bases, and 17 bases lay between the germline ends. Germline V gives CDR1 SEHNR, CDR2 FQNEAQ (reference sequence). The full variable domain, rest sourced from reference TRBV7-9 and TRBJ1-1, is DTGVSQNPRHKITKRGQNVTFRCDPISEHNRLYWYRQTLGQGPEFLTYFQNEAQLEKSRLLSDRFSAERPKGSFSTLEIQRTEQGDSAMYLCASSWNRRGNTEAFFGQGTRLTVV.

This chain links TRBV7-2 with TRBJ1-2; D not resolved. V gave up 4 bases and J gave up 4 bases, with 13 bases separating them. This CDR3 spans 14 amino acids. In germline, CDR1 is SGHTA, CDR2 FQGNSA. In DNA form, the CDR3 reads TGTGCCAGCAGCTCCTTCGCAGGCCCCTATGGCTACACCTTC. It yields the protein CASSSFAGPYGYTF. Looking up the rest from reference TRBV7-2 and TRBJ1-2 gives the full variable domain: GAGVSQSPSNKVTEKGKDVELRCDPISGHTALYWYRQSLGQGLEFLIYFQGNSAPDKSGLPSDRFSAERTGGSVSTLTIQRTQQEDSAVYLCASSSFAGPYGYTFGSGTRLTVV.

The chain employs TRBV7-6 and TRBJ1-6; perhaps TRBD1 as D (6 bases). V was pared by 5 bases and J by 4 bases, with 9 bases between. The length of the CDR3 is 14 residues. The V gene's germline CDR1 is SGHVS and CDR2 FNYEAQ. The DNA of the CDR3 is TGTGCCAGCAGCCGCGGACAGTATAATTCACCCCTCCACTTT. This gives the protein CASSRGQYNSPLHF.

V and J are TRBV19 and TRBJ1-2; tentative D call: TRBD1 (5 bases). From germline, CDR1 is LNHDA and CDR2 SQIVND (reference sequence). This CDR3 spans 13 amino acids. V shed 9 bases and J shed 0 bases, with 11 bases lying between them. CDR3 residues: CASRQPTNYGYTF. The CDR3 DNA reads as TGTGCCAGCCGACAGCCCACTAACTATGGCTACACCTTC.

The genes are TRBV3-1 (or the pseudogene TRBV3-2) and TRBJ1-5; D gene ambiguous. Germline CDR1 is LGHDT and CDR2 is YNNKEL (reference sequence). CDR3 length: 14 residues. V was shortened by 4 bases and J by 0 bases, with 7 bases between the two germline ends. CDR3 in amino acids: CASSLGNSNQPQHF. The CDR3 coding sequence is TGTGCCAGCAGCCTCGGGAATAGCAATCAGCCCCAGCATTTT.

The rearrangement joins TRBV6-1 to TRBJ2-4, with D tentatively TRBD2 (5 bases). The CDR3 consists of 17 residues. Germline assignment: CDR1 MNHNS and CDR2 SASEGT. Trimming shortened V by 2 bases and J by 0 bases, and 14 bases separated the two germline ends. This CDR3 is CASSEREISSAKNIQYF. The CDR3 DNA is TGTGCCAGCAGTGAAAGGGAGATTTCCTCAGCCAAAAACATTCAGTACTTC.

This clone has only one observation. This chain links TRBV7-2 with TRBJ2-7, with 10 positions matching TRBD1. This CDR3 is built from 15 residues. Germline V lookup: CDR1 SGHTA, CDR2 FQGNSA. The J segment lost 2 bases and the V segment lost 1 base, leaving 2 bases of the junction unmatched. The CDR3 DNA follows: TGTGCCAGCAGCTTAGGACAGGGGGCAACCTACGAGCAGTACTTC. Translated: CASSLGQGATYEQYF.

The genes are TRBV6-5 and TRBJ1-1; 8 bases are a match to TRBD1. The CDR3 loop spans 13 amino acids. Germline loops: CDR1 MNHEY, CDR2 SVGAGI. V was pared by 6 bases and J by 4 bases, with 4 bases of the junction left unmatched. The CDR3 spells CASSLGQGTEAFF. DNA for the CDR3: TGTGCCAGCAGCCTAGGACAGGGCACTGAAGCTTTCTTT.

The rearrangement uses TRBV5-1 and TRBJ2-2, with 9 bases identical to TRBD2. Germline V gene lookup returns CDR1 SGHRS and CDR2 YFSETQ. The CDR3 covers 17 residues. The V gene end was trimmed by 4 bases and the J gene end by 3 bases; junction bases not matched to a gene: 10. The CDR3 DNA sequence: TGCGCCAGCAGCCCACCCGGAGCGGGGGGACACACCGGGGAGCTGTTTTTT. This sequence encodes CASSPPGAGGHTGELFF.

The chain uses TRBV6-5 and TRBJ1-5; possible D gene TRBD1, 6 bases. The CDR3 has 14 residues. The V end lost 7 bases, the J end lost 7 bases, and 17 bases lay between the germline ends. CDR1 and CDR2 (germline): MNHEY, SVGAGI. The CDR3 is CASTLRGGEQPQHF. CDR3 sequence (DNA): TGTGCCAGCACCCTAAGGGGGGGAGAACAGCCCCAGCATTTT.

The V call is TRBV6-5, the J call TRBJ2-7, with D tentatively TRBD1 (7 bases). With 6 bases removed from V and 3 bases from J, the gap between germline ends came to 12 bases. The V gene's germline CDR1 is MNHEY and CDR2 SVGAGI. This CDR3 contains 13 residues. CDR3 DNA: TGTGCCAGCAGGACAGGGACTGGCTACGAGCAGTACTTC. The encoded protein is CASRTGTGYEQYF.

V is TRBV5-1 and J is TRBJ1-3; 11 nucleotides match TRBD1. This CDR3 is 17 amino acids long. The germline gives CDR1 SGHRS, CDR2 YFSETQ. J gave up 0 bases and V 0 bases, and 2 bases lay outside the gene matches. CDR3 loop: CASSLGTGGYSGNTIYF. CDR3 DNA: TGCGCCAGCAGCTTGGGGACAGGGGGCTACTCTGGAAACACCATATATTTT.

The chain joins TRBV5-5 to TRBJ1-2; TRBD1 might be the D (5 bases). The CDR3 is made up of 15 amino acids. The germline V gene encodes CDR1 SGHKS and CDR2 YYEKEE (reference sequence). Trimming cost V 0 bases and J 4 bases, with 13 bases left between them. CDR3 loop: CASSLAQGSLYGYTF. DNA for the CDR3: TGTGCCAGCAGCTTGGCCCAGGGCTCTCTCTATGGCTACACCTTC.

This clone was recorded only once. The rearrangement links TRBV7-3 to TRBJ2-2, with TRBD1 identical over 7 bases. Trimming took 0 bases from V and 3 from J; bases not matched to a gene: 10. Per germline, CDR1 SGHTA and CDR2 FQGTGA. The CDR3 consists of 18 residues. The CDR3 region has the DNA TGTGCCAGCAGCTTAACTGACAGGGAAGAGGTTGACACCGGGGAGCTGTTTTTT. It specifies CASSLTDREEVDTGELFF. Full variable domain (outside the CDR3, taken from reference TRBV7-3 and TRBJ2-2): GAGVSQTPSNKVTEKGKYVELRCDPISGHTALYWYRQSLGQGPEFLIYFQGTGAADDSGLPNDRFFAVRPEGSVSTLKIQRTERGDSAVYLCASSLTDREEVDTGELFFGEGSRLTVL.

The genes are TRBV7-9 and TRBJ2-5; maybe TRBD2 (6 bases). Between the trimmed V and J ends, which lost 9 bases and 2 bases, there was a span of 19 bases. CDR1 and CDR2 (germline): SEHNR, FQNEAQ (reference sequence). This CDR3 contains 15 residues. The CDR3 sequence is CASALGSGSQETQYF. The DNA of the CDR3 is TGTGCCAGTGCTTTGGGTAGCGGAAGTCAAGAGACCCAGTACTTC.

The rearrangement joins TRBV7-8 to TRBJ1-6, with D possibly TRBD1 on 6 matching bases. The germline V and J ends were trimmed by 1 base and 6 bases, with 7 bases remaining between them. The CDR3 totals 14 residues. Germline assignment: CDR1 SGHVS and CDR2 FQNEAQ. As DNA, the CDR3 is TGTGCCAGCAGCTTAGGGGGGCGTAATTCACCCCTCCACTTT. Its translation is CASSLGGRNSPLHF.

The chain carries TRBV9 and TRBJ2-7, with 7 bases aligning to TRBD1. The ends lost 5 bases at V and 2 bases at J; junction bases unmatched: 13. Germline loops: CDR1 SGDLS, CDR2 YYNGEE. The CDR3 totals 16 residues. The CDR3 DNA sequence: TGTGCCAGCAGGGCTGACCCGGACAGGAGGACCTACGAGCAGTACTTC. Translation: CASRADPDRRTYEQYF.

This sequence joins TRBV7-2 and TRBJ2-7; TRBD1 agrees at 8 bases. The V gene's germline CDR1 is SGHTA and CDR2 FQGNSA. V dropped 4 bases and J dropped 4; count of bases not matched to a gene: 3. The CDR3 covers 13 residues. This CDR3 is CASSWGQVYEQYF. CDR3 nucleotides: TGTGCCAGCAGCTGGGGACAGGTATACGAGCAGTACTTC.

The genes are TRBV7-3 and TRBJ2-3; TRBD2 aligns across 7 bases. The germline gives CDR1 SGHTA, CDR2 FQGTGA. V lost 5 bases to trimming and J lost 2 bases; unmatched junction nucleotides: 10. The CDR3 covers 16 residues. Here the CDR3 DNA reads TGTGCCAGCAGCCTCGGACTAGGCGGATCCACAGATACGCAGTATTTT. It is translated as CASSLGLGGSTDTQYF.